This T cell receptor (beta chain) was identified during a study of cytomegalovirus exposure and HLA in healthy donors. The CDR3 sequence is 15 residues long. V gave up 6 bases and J gave up 3 bases, with 15 bases separating them. Germline loops: CDR1 KGHSH, CDR2 LQKENI. Study-level findings and limits: Being productive about 90% or about 30% of the time was typical of most TCR beta V segments in an earlier analysis. In a later analysis, V- and J-gene trimming of beta chains associated with a DCLRE1C missense variant, replicated independently. With further analysis later on, most CMV-associated TCR beta chains appeared HLA-restricted.

For this clone: The antigen is not known.

The PCR had 60 Vbeta and 13 Jbeta primers. Clones were sequenced by immunoSEQ multiplex PCR, and TCRdb holds only the in-frame ones, with some missing. The table includes approximately 100,000 clones, 75% to 90% detected once. Sequenced input: PBMCs. This rearrangement joins TRBV18 to TRBJ1-3, with D tentatively TRBD1 (6 bases). The TCR was taken from a man aged 35-49 years in good health and CMV-seropositive. Written as DNA, the CDR3 is TGTGCCAGCTCGTCCGGACAGAACTTTGGAAACACCATATATTTT. This gives the protein CASSSGQNFGNTIYF. The variable domain in full, with the rest retrieved from reference TRBV18 and TRBJ1-3, is NAGVMQNPRHLVRRRGQEARLRCSPMKGHSHVYWYRQLPEEGLKFMVYLQKENIIDESGMPKERFSAEFPKEGPSILRIQQVVRGDSAAYFCASSSGQNFGNTIYFGEGSWLTVV.